This TCR beta chain was obtained from a study of graft-versus-host responses after intestinal transplantation. Overall study context: Recipients were all induced with anti-thymocyte globulin, then given tacrolimus and steroids for approximately 3 years. The study's findings and limits: Early post-transplant declines in HvG were associated with peak levels of circulating GvH clones. GvH clones were found in recipient marrow; some appeared first in ileum or blood.

This clone showed up just once. What it recognizes is unknown. Germline trimming cut 0 bases from V and 7 bases from J; bases unmatched to any gene: 7. CDR3 length: 15 residues. Germline V CDR1 and CDR2: SGDLS, YYNGEE. The table came from immunoSEQ multiplex PCR; TCRdb's copy has only in-frame clones and leaves some out. There are just under 100,000 clones in the sample; 80% to 95% occur only once, and roughly a sixth lies in the top ten. This specimen was PBMCs, taken around 450 days after intestinal transplant. The chain recombines TRBV9 with TRBJ1-5; the match to TRBD1 covers 7 bases. This sequence originates from a human patient who received an intestinal transplant, so some T cells may come from the graft donor. For the CDR3, the DNA is TGTGCCAGCAGCGTAGGGCAGGGGGTGGTGCAGCCCCAGCATTTT. Its translation: CASSVGQGVVQPQHF.